These 13 T cell receptor beta chains were sequenced from one sample in a study of T cells in localized non-small cell lung cancer. Repertoires were generated with immunoSEQ multiplex PCR, while TCRdb's copy carries only in-frame clones and drops some. The sample comprises tens of thousands of clones, just under 80% of which are singletons, and about 35% rests with the top ten. The sample here was peripheral blood, taken before any cancer treatment. These receptors came from a male donor aged 60 or over with stage II squamous cell lung carcinoma.

This chain uses TRBV18 with TRBJ2-2; TRBD1 might be the D (6 bases). V was shortened by 5 bases and J by 2 bases, with 12 bases between the two germline ends. The CDR3 consists of 15 residues. The germline V gene has CDR1 KGHSH and CDR2 LQKENI. In DNA form, the CDR3 reads TGTGCCAGCTCAAACTGGGACAAAAACACCGGGGAGCTGTTTTTT. Translating gives CASSNWDKNTGELFF.

This clone was seen just once. The chain combines TRBV13 with TRBJ2-1; no reliable D call. The V gene lost 5 bases and the J gene lost 4 bases, with 6 bases spanning the gap. Looked up from germline, CDR1 is PRHDT and CDR2 is FYEKMQ (reference sequence). There are 12 residues in the CDR3. CDR3 sequence reads: CASSPSYNEQFF. For the CDR3, the DNA is TGTGCCAGCAGCCCCAGTTACAATGAGCAGTTCTTC.

The chain combines TRBV9 with TRBJ2-1; maybe TRBD2 (5 bases). V lost 2 bases and J 3 bases, leaving 12 bases between the germline ends. CDR1 and CDR2 from the germline V gene are SGDLS and YYNGEE. The CDR3 is 15 amino acids. The CDR3 nucleotides read TGTGCCAGCAGCGTGCCCCGAGGGATCTACAATGAGCAGTTCTTC. Translating gives CASSVPRGIYNEQFF.

This clone qualifies as medium-sized. The chain is built from TRBV7-2 and TRBJ1-4; unclear D gene. Germline CDR1 SGHTA, CDR2 FQGNSA. This CDR3 has 15 residues. V shed 5 bases and J shed 2 bases, with 12 bases lying between them. This CDR3 is CASSPGWNTNEKLFF. The CDR3 bases are TGTGCCAGCAGCCCGGGGTGGAACACTAATGAAAAACTGTTTTTT.

The V gene is TRBV2, the J gene TRBJ1-6; no clear D gene. The CDR3 runs to 14 residues. Trimming cost V 6 bases and J 10 bases, with 16 bases left between them. CDR1 and CDR2 (germline): SNHLY, FYNNEI. CDR3 in DNA: TGTGCCAGCAGCCCCAGCGAGCTTGGGTCACCCCTCCACTTT. As protein: CASSPSELGSPLHF.

This clone has just a few counts. The J gene is TRBJ2-1, the V gene TRBV27, with TRBD2 identical over 7 bases. The CDR3 covers 13 residues. Germline trimming cut 6 bases from V and 6 bases from J; bases unmatched to any gene: 5. Germline V gene lookup returns CDR1 MNHEY and CDR2 SMNVEV (reference sequence). CDR3 bases: TGTGCCAGCAGGGGTGGGGAGGGCAATGAGCAGTTCTTC. It codes for CASRGGEGNEQFF.

The chain links TRBV2 to TRBJ2-6; D unclear. The germline V and J ends were trimmed by 3 bases and 0 bases, with 12 bases remaining between them. The CDR3 extends over 17 amino acids. The germline CDR1 and CDR2 sequences are SNHLY and FYNNEI. The CDR3 reads CASSDRPRVSGANVLTF. In DNA form, the CDR3 reads TGTGCCAGCAGTGATAGGCCCCGGGTCTCTGGGGCCAACGTCCTGACTTTC.

A few counts support this clone. The V gene is TRBV6-5, the J gene TRBJ2-7; D remains ambiguous. The CDR3 totals 13 residues. Germline loops: CDR1 MNHEY, CDR2 SVGAGI. V was shortened by 0 bases and J by 3 bases, with 6 bases between the two germline ends. CDR3 region: CASSYSLNYEQYF. In nucleotides, the CDR3 is TGTGCCAGCAGTTACTCCCTTAACTACGAGCAGTACTTC.

The chain carries TRBV7-2 and TRBJ2-6; TRBD2 agrees at 7 bases. The junction had 6 bases not matched to a gene; V was cut back by 0 bases and J by 4 bases. The CDR3 loop spans 17 amino acids. Germline values: CDR1 SGHTA, CDR2 FQGNSA. The CDR3 coding sequence is TGTGCCAGCAGCTTAGCAGCGGGATGGGTGGGGGCCAACGTCCTGACTTTC. Its protein product is CASSLAAGWVGANVLTF. Together with reference TRBV7-2 and TRBJ2-6, the CDR3 gives the full variable domain: GAGVSQSPSNKVTEKGKDVELRCDPISGHTALYWYRQSLGQGLEFLIYFQGNSAPDKSGLPSDRFSAERTGGSVSTLTIQRTQQEDSAVYLCASSLAAGWVGANVLTFGAGSRLTVL.

V is TRBV7-9 and J is TRBJ2-4; D unresolved. CDR1 and CDR2 from the germline V gene are SEHNR and FQNEAQ (reference sequence). CDR3 length equals 15 residues. Trimming removed 3 bases from V and 2 bases from J, with 11 bases in between. The CDR3: CASSLSLGTKNIQYF. For the CDR3, the DNA is TGTGCCAGCAGCTTGTCCCTGGGAACCAAAAACATTCAGTACTTC.

J is TRBJ2-1 and V is TRBV7-2; D gene unclear. The CDR3 loop spans 14 amino acids. The V gene's germline CDR1 is SGHTA and CDR2 FQGNSA. The V end was cut by 5 bases, the J end by 4 bases, with 12 bases between. The CDR3 sequence is CASSQTPSYNEQFF. The CDR3 DNA is TGTGCCAGCAGCCAAACCCCTAGTTACAATGAGCAGTTCTTC.

The chain combines TRBV19 with TRBJ2-2; 7 nucleotides match TRBD1. Germline CDR1 is LNHDA and CDR2 is SQIVND (reference sequence). The CDR3 loop spans 15 amino acids. J was trimmed by 5 bases and V by 2 bases; bases with no gene match: 5. CDR3 DNA: TGTGCCAGTAGTATAACAGGGGCGAGAACCGGGGAGCTGTTTTTT. This gives the protein CASSITGARTGELFF.

V usage is TRBV11-3 and J usage is TRBJ1-1; D is uncertain. The CDR3 loop spans 12 amino acids. V was clipped by 2 bases and J by 6 bases, with 7 bases between them. Germline CDR1 and CDR2: SGHNT and YENEEA. The CDR3 reads CASSLRRAEAFF. The CDR3 bases are TGTGCCAGCAGCTTAAGGAGGGCTGAAGCTTTCTTT.